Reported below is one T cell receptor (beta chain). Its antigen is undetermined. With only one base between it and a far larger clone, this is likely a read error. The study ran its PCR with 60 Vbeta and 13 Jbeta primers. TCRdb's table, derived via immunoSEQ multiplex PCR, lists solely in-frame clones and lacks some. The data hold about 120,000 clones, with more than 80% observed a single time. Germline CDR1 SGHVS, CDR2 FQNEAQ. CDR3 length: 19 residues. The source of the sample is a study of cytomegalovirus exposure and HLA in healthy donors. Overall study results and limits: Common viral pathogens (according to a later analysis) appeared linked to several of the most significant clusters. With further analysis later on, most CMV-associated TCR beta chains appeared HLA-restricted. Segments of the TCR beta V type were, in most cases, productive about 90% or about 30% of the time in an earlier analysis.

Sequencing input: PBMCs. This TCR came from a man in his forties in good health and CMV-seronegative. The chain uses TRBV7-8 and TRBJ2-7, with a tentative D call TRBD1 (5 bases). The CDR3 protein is CAGSLNWMDTSYPRYEQYF. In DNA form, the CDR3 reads TGTGCCGGCAGCTTAAATTGGATGGACACCTCATACCCACGCTACGAGCAGTACTTC.